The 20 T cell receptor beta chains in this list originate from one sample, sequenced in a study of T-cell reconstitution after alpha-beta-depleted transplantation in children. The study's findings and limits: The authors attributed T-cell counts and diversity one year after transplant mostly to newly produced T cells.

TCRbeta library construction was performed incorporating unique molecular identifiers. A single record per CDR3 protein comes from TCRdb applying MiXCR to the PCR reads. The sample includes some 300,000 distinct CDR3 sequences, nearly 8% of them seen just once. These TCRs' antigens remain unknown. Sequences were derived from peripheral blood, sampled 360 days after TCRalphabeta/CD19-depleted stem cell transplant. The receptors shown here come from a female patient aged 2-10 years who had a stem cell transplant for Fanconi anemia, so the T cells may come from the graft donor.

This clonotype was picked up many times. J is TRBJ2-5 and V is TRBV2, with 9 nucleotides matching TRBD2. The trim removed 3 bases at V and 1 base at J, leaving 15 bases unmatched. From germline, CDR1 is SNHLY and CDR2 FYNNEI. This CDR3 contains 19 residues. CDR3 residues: CASSESGFVAGAIQETQYF. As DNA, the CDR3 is TGTGCCAGCAGTGAGTCAGGTTTCGTAGCGGGAGCGATCCAAGAGACCCAGTACTTC.

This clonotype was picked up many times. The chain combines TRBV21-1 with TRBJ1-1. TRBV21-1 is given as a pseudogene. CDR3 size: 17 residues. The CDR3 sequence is CASSRKRLKTLNTEAFF. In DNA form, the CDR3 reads TGTGCCAGCAGCAGGAAAAGGCTCAAAACTTTGAACACTGAAGCTTTCTTT.

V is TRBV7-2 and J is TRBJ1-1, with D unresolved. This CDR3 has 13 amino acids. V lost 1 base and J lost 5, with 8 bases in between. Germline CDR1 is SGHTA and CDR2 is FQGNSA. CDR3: CASSLVQLTEAFF. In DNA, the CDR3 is TGTGCCAGCAGCTTAGTACAGCTAACTGAAGCTTTCTTT. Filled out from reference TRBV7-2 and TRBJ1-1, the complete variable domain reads GAGVSQSPSNKVTEKGKDVELRCDPISGHTALYWYRQSLGQGLEFLIYFQGNSAPDKSGLPSDRFSAERTGGSVSTLTIQRTQQEDSAVYLCASSLVQLTEAFFGQGTRLTVV.

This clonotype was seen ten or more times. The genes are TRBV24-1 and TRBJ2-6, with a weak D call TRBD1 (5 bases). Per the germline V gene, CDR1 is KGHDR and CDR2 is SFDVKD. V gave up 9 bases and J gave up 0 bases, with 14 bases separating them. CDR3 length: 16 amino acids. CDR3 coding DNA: TGTGCCACCGGTCCGGACATATCCTCTGGGGCCAACGTCCTGACTTTC. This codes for CATGPDISSGANVLTF.

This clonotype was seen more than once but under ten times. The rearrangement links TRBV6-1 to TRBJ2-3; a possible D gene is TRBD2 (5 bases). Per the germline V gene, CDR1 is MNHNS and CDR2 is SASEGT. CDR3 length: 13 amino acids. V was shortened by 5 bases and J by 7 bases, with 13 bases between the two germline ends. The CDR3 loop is CASSPSSGYTQYF. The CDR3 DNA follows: TGTGCCAGCAGTCCAAGCAGCGGCTATACGCAGTATTTT.

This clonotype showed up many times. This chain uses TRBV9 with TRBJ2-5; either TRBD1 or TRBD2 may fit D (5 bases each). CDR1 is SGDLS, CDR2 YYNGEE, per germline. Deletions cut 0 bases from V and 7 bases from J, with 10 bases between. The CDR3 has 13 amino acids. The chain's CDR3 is CASSVVGEGTQYF. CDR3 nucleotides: TGTGCCAGCAGCGTAGTGGGGGAAGGGACCCAGTACTTC.

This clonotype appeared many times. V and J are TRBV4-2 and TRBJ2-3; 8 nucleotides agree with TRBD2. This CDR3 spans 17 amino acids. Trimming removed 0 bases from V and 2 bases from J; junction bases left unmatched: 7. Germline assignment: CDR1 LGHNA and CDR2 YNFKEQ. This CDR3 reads CASSQDSERELTDTQYF. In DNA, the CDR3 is TGTGCCAGCAGCCAAGATTCTGAGCGGGAGCTCACAGATACGCAGTATTTT.

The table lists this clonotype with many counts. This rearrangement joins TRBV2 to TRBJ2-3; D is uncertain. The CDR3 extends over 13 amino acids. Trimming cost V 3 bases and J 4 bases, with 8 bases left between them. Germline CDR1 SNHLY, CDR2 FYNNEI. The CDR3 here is CASSDRRSDTQYF. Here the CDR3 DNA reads TGTGCCAGCAGTGATCGCAGATCAGATACGCAGTATTTT. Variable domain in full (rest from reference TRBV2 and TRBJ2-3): EPEVTQTPSHQVTQMGQEVILRCVPISNHLYFYWYRQILGQKVEFLVSFYNNEISEKSEIFDDQFSVERPDGSNFTLKIRSTKLEDSAMYFCASSDRRSDTQYFGPGTRLTVL.

Here the CDR3 reads CASPPRPGANVLTF. The DNA for the CDR3 is TGTGCCAGCCCCCCAAGGCCCGGGGCCAACGTCCTGACTTTC. V usage is TRBV7-6 and J usage is TRBJ2-6; unclear D gene. V dropped 8 bases and J dropped 4 bases, with 12 bases sitting between them. Germline CDR1 is SGHVS and CDR2 is FNYEAQ. CDR3 size: 14 residues.

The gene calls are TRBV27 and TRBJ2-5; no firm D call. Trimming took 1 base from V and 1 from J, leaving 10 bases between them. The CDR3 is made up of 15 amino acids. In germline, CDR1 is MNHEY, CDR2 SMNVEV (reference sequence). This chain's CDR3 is CASSLWAAPQETQYF. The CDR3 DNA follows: TGTGCCAGCAGTTTATGGGCAGCTCCCCAAGAGACCCAGTACTTC.

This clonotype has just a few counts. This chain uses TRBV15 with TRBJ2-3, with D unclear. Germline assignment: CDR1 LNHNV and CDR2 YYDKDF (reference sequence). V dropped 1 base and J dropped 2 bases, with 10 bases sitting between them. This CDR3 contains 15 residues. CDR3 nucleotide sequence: TGTGCCACCAGCAGAGTTAGGGTCCCCACAGATACGCAGTATTTT. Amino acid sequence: CATSRVRVPTDTQYF.

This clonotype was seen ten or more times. CDR3 in DNA: TGTGCCAGCAGTACCCTCTTTAGGGGAGGGATCCGGACCTACGAGCAGTACTTC. Translated, it gives CASSTLFRGGIRTYEQYF. The rearrangement joins TRBV6-5 to TRBJ2-7; 7 nucleotides align to TRBD2. CDR3 length: 18 amino acids. From germline, CDR1 is MNHEY and CDR2 SVGAGI. J was trimmed by 2 bases and V by 5 bases; bases with no gene match: 18.

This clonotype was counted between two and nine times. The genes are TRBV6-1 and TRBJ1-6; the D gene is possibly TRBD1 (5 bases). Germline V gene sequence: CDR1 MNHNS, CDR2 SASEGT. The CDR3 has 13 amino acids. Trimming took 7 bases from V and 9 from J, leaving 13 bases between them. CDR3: CASIRAGGSPLHF. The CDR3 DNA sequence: TGTGCCAGCATAAGGGCCGGGGGTTCACCCCTCCACTTT.

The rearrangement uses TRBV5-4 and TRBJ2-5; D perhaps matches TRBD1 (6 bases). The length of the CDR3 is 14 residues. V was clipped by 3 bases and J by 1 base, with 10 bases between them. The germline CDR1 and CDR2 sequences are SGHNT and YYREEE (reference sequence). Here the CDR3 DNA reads TGTGCCAGCAGCTCCCAGGGGATCCAAGAGACCCAGTACTTC. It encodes CASSSQGIQETQYF. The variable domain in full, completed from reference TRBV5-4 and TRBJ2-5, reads ETGVTQSPTHLIKTRGQQVTLRCSSQSGHNTVSWYQQALGQGPQFIFQYYREEENGRGNFPPRFSGLQFPNYSSELNVNALELDDSALYLCASSSQGIQETQYFGPGTRLLVL.

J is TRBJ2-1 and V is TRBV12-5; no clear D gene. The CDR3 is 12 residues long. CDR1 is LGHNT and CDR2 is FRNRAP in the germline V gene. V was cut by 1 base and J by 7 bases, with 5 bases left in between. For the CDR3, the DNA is TGTGCTAGTGGTTTGGGGGGAAATGAGCAGTTCTTC. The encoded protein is CASGLGGNEQFF.

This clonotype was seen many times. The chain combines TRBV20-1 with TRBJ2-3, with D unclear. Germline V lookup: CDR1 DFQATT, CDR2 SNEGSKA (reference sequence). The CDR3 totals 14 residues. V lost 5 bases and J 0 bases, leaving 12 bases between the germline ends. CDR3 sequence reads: CSARDPRSTDTQYF. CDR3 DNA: TGCAGTGCTCGCGACCCACGAAGCACAGATACGCAGTATTTT.

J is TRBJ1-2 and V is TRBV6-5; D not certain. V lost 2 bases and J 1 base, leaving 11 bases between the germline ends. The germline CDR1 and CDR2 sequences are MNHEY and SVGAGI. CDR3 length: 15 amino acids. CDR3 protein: CASSYGPEGNYGYTF. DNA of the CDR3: TGTGCCAGCAGTTACGGTCCCGAAGGTAACTATGGCTACACCTTC.

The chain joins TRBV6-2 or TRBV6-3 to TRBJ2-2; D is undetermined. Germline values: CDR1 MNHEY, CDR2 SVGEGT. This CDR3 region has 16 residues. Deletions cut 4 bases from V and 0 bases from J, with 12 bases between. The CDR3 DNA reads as TGTGCCAGCAGTTTCTACAGATTATCGAACACCGGGGAGCTGTTTTTT. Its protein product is CASSFYRLSNTGELFF.

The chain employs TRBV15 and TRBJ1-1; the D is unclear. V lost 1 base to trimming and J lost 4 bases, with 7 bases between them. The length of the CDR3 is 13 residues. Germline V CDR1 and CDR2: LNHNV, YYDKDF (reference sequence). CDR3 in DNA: TGTGCCACCAGCAGAGGCTGGGGCACTGAAGCTTTCTTT. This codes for CATSRGWGTEAFF. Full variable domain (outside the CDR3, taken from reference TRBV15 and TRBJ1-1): DAMVIQNPRYQVTQFGKPVTLSCSQTLNHNVMYWYQQKSSQAPKLLFHYYDKDFNNEADTPDNFQSRRPNTSFCFLDIRSPGLGDTAMYLCATSRGWGTEAFFGQGTRLTVV.

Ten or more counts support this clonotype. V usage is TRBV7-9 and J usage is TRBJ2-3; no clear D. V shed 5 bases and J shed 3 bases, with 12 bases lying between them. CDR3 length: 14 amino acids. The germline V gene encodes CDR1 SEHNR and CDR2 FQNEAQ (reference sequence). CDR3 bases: TGTGCCAGCAGCCCTCTTCGGTGGACAGATACGCAGTATTTT. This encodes CASSPLRWTDTQYF.